A selection of T cell receptor beta chains follows, all from one sample in a study of control samples from healthy donors and cancer patients. Libraries were prepared by immunoSEQ multiplex PCR; TCRdb keeps only in-frame clonotypes and omits some of them. This sample has tens of thousands of clones, with around 90% found just once. The sequencing input was blood. These receptors were taken from an older woman in good health. Each CDR3 is given without its conserved first and last residue.

>13|TRBV6-8
ASAHWRDVGNTIY
>13|TRBV5-8
ASSLLLGTYNEQF
>11|TRBV27
ASSLTGFGGYT
>12|TRBV7-2
ASSVSREMNEQY
>12|TRBV6-5
ATWEGGVPYEQY
>13|TRBV5-5
ASSLGYRVNTEAF
>14|TRBV18
ASSPPNNKGNTEAF
>13|TRBV19
ASSITGTGKEKLF
>14|TRBV15
ATSRDGRGRYTEQF
>11|TRBV12-3/TRBV12-4
ASRDYPLEEQF
>13|TRBV6-1
ASSEARLVGYGYT
>13|TRBV10-3
AISGHRDLSYEQY
>11|TRBV5-6
ASSPGTGYGYT
>15|TRBV24-1
ATSDPTGTGDTGELF
>12|TRBV10-3
AITATSGLYEQY
>12|TRBV5-1
ASSLSTVSYGYT
>12|TRBV24-1
ATSGEPLDPEQY
>13|TRBV7-8
ASSRDREDHQPQH
>11|TRBV12-3/TRBV12-4
ASSRDLSYGYT
>12|TRBV10-3
ATSAGVNTGELF
>15|TRBV5-6
ASSWLDRATSGNTIY
>15|TRBV27
ASTRQPRISGANVLT
>13|TRBV5-4
ASSFTGGGTDTQY
>13|TRBV18
ASSQTTGTYTEQY
>13|TRBV3-1/TRBV3-2
ASSQGGLTTGELF
>13|TRBV11-3
ASSPGVGQNTEAF
>15|TRBV10-3
AISPSRVGTGANVLT
>12|TRBV5-5
ASRRQGESYEQY
>13|TRBV27
ASSLRGSNTGELF
>11|TRBV7-9
ASSQNRDTEAF
>13|TRBV6-5
ASSWVGAMNYEQY
>14|TRBV4-3
ASSPGDRGSNQPQH
>12|TRBV25-1
ASSPSAGHTEAF
>14|TRBV18
ASSQNTGTDLSGYT